Detailed here is one T cell receptor (beta chain). There is no known antigen for this receptor. No clone much larger than this one lies a single base away; base qualities are absent. The listed sequencing device is Illumina MiSeq. Genomic DNA from sorted T cell subsets served as template for TCRbeta CDR3 amplification. The TCRbeta CDR3 region was amplified by multiplex PCR with 30 forward and 13 reverse primers. After the PCR products were purified with AMPure XP beads, a second PCR of 20 to 25 cycles was run to add indices and adaptors. Libraries were gel-purified using the QIAquick Gel Extraction Kit before sequencing. In the authors' own workflow: FLASH was used to merge the paired-end reads, and IgBLAST was used to align the reads to IMGT V, D and J germline references. Reads with less than 70% alignment identity to germline references were removed, leaving some 10 million reads across the study. Following IMGT definitions, CDR3 boundaries, reading frame and productivity were assigned. Highly-expanded clones were defined as clones making up 1% or more of reads, and normalized Shannon entropy was used to measure diversity. Unpaired two-tailed t-tests were used to test group differences in Shannon entropy. TCRdb applied fastp at Q25 and MiXCR to the public reads, then kept only in-frame beta chains. Every CDR3 protein is listed once, alongside the most common genes and DNA of its rows. The V and J calls, along with clone size, are taken from TCRdb and not from the paper's own processing. Across this sample there are 250,000 or so distinct CDR3 sequences, with around 47% seen only once. Around 13% of the sample lies in the top ten.

Deletion took 2 bases off V and 0 bases off J, with a span of 9 bases between the germline ends. Including cysteine and phenylalanine, the CDR3 has 15 amino acids. Only the CDR3 DNA is retained, 45 bases long and in frame from the first base. The CDR1 and CDR2 encoded by the germline V gene are MDHEN and SYDVKM. The entry originates in a study of type 1 and type 2 diabetes patients (dated by TCRdb to about 2016). Notes on the research overall: Nine type 1 diabetes patients, four type 2 diabetes patients and 6 or 7 nondiabetic controls, all recruited in China, made up the cohort. Across the study, CD4+ and CD8+ T cells were positively selected from PBMCs by means of CD4 or CD8 MicroBeads on MACS columns. Sequencing of the TCRbeta libraries was paired-end and was performed on Illumina HiSeq 2000 or MiSeq instruments. A total of some 19 million paired-end reads was generated across the whole study. Comparing roughly 21-cycle and roughly 23-cycle amplification showed similar V gene usage, suggesting similar primer efficiencies and random PCR bias. Type 2 diabetes patients were used as a disease comparison group for the type 1 diabetes patients. The study used high-throughput sequencing to profile TCRbeta repertoires and compare individuals with type 1 diabetes, type 2 diabetes and no diabetes. General study outcomes and caveats: Because only a limited number of T2D and control samples were sequenced, some T1D-only HECs might also appear in more T2D or control samples. Only a few highly-expanded CD4+ clones (median one) were found in type 2 diabetes patients, and these clones made up a median roughly 3.6% of reads. The study groups were not matched for age and gender, which could possibly have biased interpretation. Type 2 diabetes and control samples had highly correlated V and J gene usage patterns, with the correlation between samples averaging roughly 0.97. In both CD4+ and CD8+ T cells, type 2 diabetes repertoires were highly diverse and significantly more diverse than type 1 diabetes repertoires.

Standard classification criteria for type 1 or type 2 diabetes were met by all diabetic patients, and glucose and C-peptide were assessed by WHO-recommended methods. Donors with other autoimmune diseases or infections within the previous four weeks were excluded from participation. An approximately 10-milliliter sample of peripheral blood was drawn from every participant. LymphoPrep density separation was used to isolate PBMCs. This receptor was obtained from a man younger than 35 with type 2 diabetes. The chain is assembled from TRBV28 and TRBJ2-3, and possibly TRBD2, on 6 matching bases. Sequencing used peripheral blood mononuclear cells (PBMCs). The nucleotides are TGTGCCAGCAGTTTAGCACTAGCTAGCACAGATACGCAGTATTTT. Translated, this gives CASSLALASTDTQYF.